The present T cell receptor beta chain was sequenced within a study of metastatic and nonmetastatic thyroid tumors (TCRdb year 2020). General notes on the study: The researchers compared repertoires between peripheral blood samples and tumor or nodule tissue samples from patients with malignant or benign thyroid disease.

Before undergoing thyroid surgery, none of the patients had been given any kind of treatment. Using T-cell receptor beta sequencing, the study looked back at clinical samples from patients collected from about 2011 to 2019. Overall study results and their limits: In both blood and tumor samples, TCR beta diversity was reported to be significantly higher in malignant tumors than in benign nodules.

The CDR3 covers 15 residues, taking in both the cysteine and the phenylalanine. Only the CDR3 part of the read is kept: 45 bases, read in frame from the first base. Trimming takes 2 bases from V and 5 bases from J, and the germline ends sit 13 bases apart. From the germline V gene, CDR1 is MNHNS and CDR2 is SASEGT. The protocol used for the library was PCR. The run used an Illumina HiSeq 4000. The TCR beta-chain CDR3 region of each patient was profiled by high-throughput sequencing. The authors' pipeline ran thus. CDR3 differences across clinicopathological groups were used to build a classifier for discriminating distant-metastatic papillary thyroid cancer patients. Repertoire diversity was assessed with the Shannon index, and tumor-blood repertoire similarity with the Morisita-Horn index. TCRdb cleaned the public reads at Q25 with fastp, built clones with MiXCR and kept in-frame beta chains. These V and J calls originate from TCRdb's pipeline instead of the authors' own analysis. This sample gives some 93,000 clones in total; more than 9.5% of them show up just once. Roughly 10% of the sample is taken by the ten largest.

This clone was detected a few times. No antigen is known for it. This could be a read error, since a much larger clone is one nucleotide away. Other DNA sequences of this sample code for an identical CDR3. The sequence derives from a female donor with papillary thyroid cancer or a benign thyroid nodule (not recorded which). Some clones in this sample may be carry-over from other donors' samples. Sequenced sample: blood. The rearranged segments are TRBV6-1 and TRBJ1-5; tentative D gene TRBD1, with 6 bases matching. The base sequence is TGTGCCAGCAGTGAATTTCAGGACAGACATCAGCCCCAGCATTTT. Its coded protein is CASSEFQDRHQPQHF.